The rows below give T cell receptor beta chains drawn from one sample of a study of T cell responses to AZD1222 COVID-19 vaccine. The data were produced by immunoSEQ multiplex PCR, yet TCRdb's version contains in-frame clones alone and is incomplete. This table holds roughly 84,000 clones, approximately 83% found once. The sequenced sample was peripheral blood, obtained 28 days after the second AZD1222 dose. Every receptor here comes from an adult who received the AZD1222 COVID-19 vaccine. CDR3s include the opening cysteine and the closing phenylalanine or tryptophan. Fields, in order: J gene, clone size, V gene, CDR3 length, CDR3 protein. Clone size, where shown, is once, few, many, or a class for clones that have expanded.

TRBJ2-2	once	TRBV2	13	CASKQLNTGELFF
TRBJ2-1	-	TRBV6-6	14	CASSNSGGGNEQFF
TRBJ2-7	-	TRBV11-3	15	CASSSLDRGAYEQYF
TRBJ2-1	-	TRBV4-3	16	CASSQAILTGNNEQFF
TRBJ1-5	-	TRBV19	14	CASSIGIFNQPQHF
TRBJ2-1	-	TRBV7-3	14	CASSLRLAGEVQFF
TRBJ1-5	-	TRBV25-1	12	CASSESEGSKHF
TRBJ2-7	once	TRBV6-5	15	CASRDRGSTSYEQYF
TRBJ1-4	medium-sized	TRBV6-5	13	CASSYGEAEKLFF
TRBJ2-7	-	TRBV19	14	CASSTLLAAREQYF
TRBJ1-2	-	TRBV7-9	12	CASSLFGDGYTF
TRBJ1-3	-	TRBV7-6	16	CASSLAGGGTGNTIYF
TRBJ2-2	-	TRBV10-3	15	CAIRPGQGWSGELFF
TRBJ1-2	-	TRBV4-2	14	CASSQGTGDYGYTF
TRBJ2-1	-	TRBV13	12	CASSLALNEQFF
TRBJ2-1	-	TRBV18	14	CASSPLDSLGEQFF
TRBJ2-6	-	TRBV3-1/TRBV3-2	17	CASRPGHLHSGANVLTF
TRBJ2-1	-	TRBV5-6	13	CASSLPSGRSQFF
TRBJ1-4	-	TRBV19	15	CASSSTGGVNEKLFF
TRBJ1-5	-	TRBV14	18	CASSQRAEGRGPHQPQHF
TRBJ2-3	-	TRBV5-1	15	CASSSRGDGTDTQYF
TRBJ2-1	-	TRBV7-3	15	CASRKDRSSYNEQFF
TRBJ1-2	-	TRBV19	14	CASSINRGRGGYTF
TRBJ2-5	-	TRBV6-1	14	CASSEDHRGRTQYF
TRBJ1-2	-	TRBV23-1	13	CASGDRGIDGYTF
TRBJ2-7	-	TRBV2	15	CASSEGVLGTYEQYF
TRBJ2-2	-	TRBV28	14	CASSLSLRTGELFF
TRBJ1-2	-	TRBV6-1	15	CASSESLQGWAGYTF
TRBJ2-7	-	TRBV7-2	16	CASSSRLSGSGYEQYF
TRBJ2-3	-	TRBV29-1	12	CSGRKSTDTQYF
TRBJ2-5	-	TRBV29-1	13	CSLSQGAGETQYF
TRBJ1-3	-	TRBV6-6	15	CASSIGTVSGNTIYF
TRBJ2-3	-	TRBV2	15	CASRLRSTGTDTQYF
TRBJ1-1	-	TRBV5-1	15	CASSLDRGKYTEAFF
TRBJ1-3	once	TRBV5-4	15	CASSIDRSSGNTIYF
TRBJ1-1	once	TRBV19	14	CASSPGPPGTEAFF
TRBJ1-2	-	TRBV6-5	15	CASRGQVWGNYGYTF
TRBJ2-1	-	TRBV2	15	CASSVTGLTYNEQFF
TRBJ2-7	-	TRBV7-2	14	CASSLAWTGYEQYF
TRBJ2-3	-	TRBV28	16	CASSLRGTGGRDTQYF
TRBJ1-2	few	TRBV29-1	12	CSTGTPDRGYTF
TRBJ2-2	-	TRBV19	15	CASDSGSRGTGELFF
TRBJ1-1	-	TRBV30	13	CAWSVQGNTEAFF
TRBJ1-3	few	TRBV18	15	CASSPPSRGSDTIYF
TRBJ2-5	-	TRBV27	15	CASSPLGASQETQYF
TRBJ1-1	-	TRBV11-2	15	CASSLGVTVNTEAFF
TRBJ1-2	-	TRBV5-1	14	CASSLPDRGLPYTF
TRBJ1-1	-	TRBV14	16	CASSQRQRIKNTEAFF
TRBJ2-1	-	TRBV6-2/TRBV6-3	19	CASSPRGLAGFNVYNEQFF